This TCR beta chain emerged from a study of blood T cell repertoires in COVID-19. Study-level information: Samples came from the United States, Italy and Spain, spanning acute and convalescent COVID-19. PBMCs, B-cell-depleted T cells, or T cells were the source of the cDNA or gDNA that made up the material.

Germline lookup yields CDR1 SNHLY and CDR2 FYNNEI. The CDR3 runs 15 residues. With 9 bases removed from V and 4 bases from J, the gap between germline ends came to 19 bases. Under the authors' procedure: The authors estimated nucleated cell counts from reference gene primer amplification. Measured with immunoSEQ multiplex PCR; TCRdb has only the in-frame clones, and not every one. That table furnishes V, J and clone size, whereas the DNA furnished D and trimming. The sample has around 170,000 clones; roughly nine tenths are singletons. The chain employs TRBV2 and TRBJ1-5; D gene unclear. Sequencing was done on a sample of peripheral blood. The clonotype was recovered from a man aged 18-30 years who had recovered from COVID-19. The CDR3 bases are TGTGCCAGTAACGAAGAGAGGGTCCGGAATCAGCCCCAGCATTTT. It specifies CASNEERVRNQPQHF.